The next 19 T cell receptor beta chains were all read from a single sample in a study of cytomegalovirus exposure and HLA in healthy donors. The study ran its PCR with 60 Vbeta and 13 Jbeta primers. Profiling relied on immunoSEQ multiplex PCR, and the TCRdb table lists in-frame clones only, not all of them. Of about 160,000 clones detected, approximately 83% appear once; the ten largest clones hold 1.2%. Sequencing input: PBMCs. These receptors all stem from a boy between 2 and 15 years old in good health and CMV-seronegative.

The count of this clone is one. The chain has TRBV6-6 and TRBJ1-2, with 9 positions matching TRBD1. The J segment lost 0 bases and the V segment lost 5 bases, leaving 4 bases of the junction unmatched. The CDR3 has 15 amino acids. Germline V lookup: CDR1 MNHNY, CDR2 SVGAGI (reference sequence). CDR3 sequence (DNA): TGTGCCAGCAGTGGGGACAGGGCAGCTAACTATGGCTACACCTTC. This encodes CASSGDRAANYGYTF.

The chain employs TRBV9 and TRBJ2-7; the match to TRBD2 covers 9 bases. The germline V gene encodes CDR1 SGDLS and CDR2 YYNGEE. V dropped 0 bases and J dropped 7; count of bases not matched to a gene: 8. The CDR3 length is 15 residues. CDR3 in DNA: TGTGCCAGCAGCGTAGAGGTAGCGGGAGTGGGAGAGCAGTACTTC. This translates into CASSVEVAGVGEQYF. The full variable domain, its missing parts supplied by reference TRBV9 and TRBJ2-7, is DSGVTQTPKHLITATGQRVTLRCSPRSGDLSVYWYQQSLDQGLQFLIQYYNGEERAKGNILERFSAQQFPDLHSELNLSSLELGDSALYFCASSVEVAGVGEQYFGPGTRLTVT.

This clone was seen a few times. The chain employs TRBV19 and TRBJ2-1; D remains ambiguous. Trimming left V 3 bases short and J 0 bases short, with 9 bases between. Germline assignment: CDR1 LNHDA and CDR2 SQIVND (reference sequence). The length of the CDR3 is 15 residues. CDR3 sequence reads: CASSMAASSYNEQFF. CDR3 nucleotides: TGTGCCAGTAGTATGGCGGCGAGCTCCTACAATGAGCAGTTCTTC.

This clone has just a few counts. This sequence joins TRBV2 and TRBJ1-1, with D perhaps TRBD1 (5 bases). Trimming stripped 7 bases from V and 0 bases from J, with 12 bases between. This CDR3 spans 14 amino acids. Germline V CDR1 and CDR2: SNHLY, FYNNEI. CDR3 region: CASNTRGMNTEAFF. Here the CDR3 DNA reads TGTGCCAGCAACACAAGGGGTATGAACACTGAAGCTTTCTTT.

The V call is TRBV18, the J call TRBJ2-6; 9 bases are a match to TRBD1. The germline CDR1 and CDR2 sequences are KGHSH and LQKENI. The CDR3 runs 16 residues. Trimming removed 5 bases from V and 2 bases from J; junction bases left unmatched: 4. CDR3 protein: CASSGGQGAGANVLTF. The CDR3 region has the DNA TGTGCCAGCTCAGGGGGACAGGGAGCTGGGGCCAACGTCCTGACTTTC.

The gene calls are TRBV30 and TRBJ1-6; 7 nucleotides agree with TRBD1. The CDR3 is made up of 13 amino acids. Looked up from germline, CDR1 is GTSNPN and CDR2 is SVGIG (reference sequence). Trimming cost V 6 bases and J 7 bases; bases outside gene matches: 6. In nucleotides, the CDR3 is TGTGCCTGTTTACTACAGGGGAATTCACCCCTCCACTTT. It encodes CACLLQGNSPLHF.

This chain links TRBV11-2 with TRBJ2-5; 7 bases agree with TRBD1. Germline CDR1 reads SGHAT; CDR2 reads FQNNGV. CDR3 length equals 14 residues. With V trimmed by 3 bases and J by 5 bases, 6 bases remained unmatched. The CDR3 here is CASSLFDRAETQYF. The CDR3 DNA reads TGTGCCAGCAGCTTGTTTGACAGGGCTGAGACCCAGTACTTC.

This clone is a singleton in its sample. This sequence joins TRBV18 and TRBJ2-2, with 10 bases fitting TRBD2. V trimming: 1 base; J trimming: 4 bases; junction bases outside the gene matches: 12. The CDR3 length is 19 residues. Germline V gives CDR1 KGHSH, CDR2 LQKENI. In DNA form, the CDR3 reads TGTGCCAGCTCACCACAAGCGGGAGGGCCGGCCCGGGGCACCGGGGAGCTGTTTTTT. Translated: CASSPQAGGPARGTGELFF. Supplemented by reference TRBV18 and TRBJ2-2, the full variable domain reads NAGVMQNPRHLVRRRGQEARLRCSPMKGHSHVYWYRQLPEEGLKFMVYLQKENIIDESGMPKERFSAEFPKEGPSILRIQQVVRGDSAAYFCASSPQAGGPARGTGELFFGEGSRLTVL.

This clone was seen more than once but under ten times. The V and J genes are TRBV7-2 and TRBJ1-5, with D unclear. The CDR3 sequence is 15 residues long. V was shortened by 2 bases and J by 2 bases, with 10 bases between the two germline ends. CDR1 is SGHTA, CDR2 FQGNSA, per germline. CDR3 DNA sequence: TGTGCCAGCAGCTTAACCGCCGAGGGCAATCAGCCCCAGCATTTT. Translation gives CASSLTAEGNQPQHF.

The V and J genes are TRBV30 and TRBJ2-3; 9 bases map to TRBD2. J was trimmed by 2 bases and V by 0 bases; bases with no gene match: 6. Germline values: CDR1 GTSNPN, CDR2 SVGIG (reference sequence). CDR3 length equals 16 residues. For the CDR3, the DNA is TGTGCCTGGAGTGTGAGGCTAGCGGGGAACACAGATACGCAGTATTTT. This codes for CAWSVRLAGNTDTQYF.

The CDR3 reads CAISDGTGSTDTQYF. CDR3 coding DNA: TGTGCCATCAGTGACGGGACAGGGAGCACAGATACGCAGTATTTT. The chain joins TRBV10-3 to TRBJ2-3; TRBD1 matches at 9 bases. CDR3 size: 15 residues. The trim removed 3 bases at V and 0 bases at J, leaving 1 base unmatched. Germline CDR1 ENHRY, CDR2 SYGVKD.

This clone was seen a single time. This chain connects TRBV30 to TRBJ2-1; D is uncertain. V lost 2 bases and J lost 6, with 14 bases in between. The CDR3 sequence is 14 residues long. Germline loops: CDR1 GTSNPN, CDR2 SVGIG (reference sequence). CDR3 in amino acids: CAWSLGFSVNEQFF. In DNA form, the CDR3 reads TGTGCCTGGAGTCTCGGGTTTTCGGTCAATGAGCAGTTCTTC.

V usage is TRBV30 and J usage is TRBJ2-7; D might be TRBD1 (6 bases). Trimming pared 2 bases from V and 4 bases from J, leaving 15 bases between. This CDR3 region has 14 residues. Germline lookup yields CDR1 GTSNPN and CDR2 SVGIG (reference sequence). CDR3 amino acids: CAWSIGGDAYEQYF. CDR3 bases: TGTGCCTGGAGTATAGGGGGAGATGCGTACGAGCAGTACTTC.

The rearrangement uses TRBV7-6 and TRBJ2-7; no definite D call. V shed 0 bases and J shed 2 bases, with 5 bases lying between them. From germline, CDR1 is SGHVS and CDR2 FNYEAQ. The CDR3 loop spans 13 amino acids. The CDR3 DNA sequence: TGTGCCAGCAGCTTAGCGCCGGCCTACGAGCAGTACTTC. Protein product: CASSLAPAYEQYF. Full variable domain (missing parts from reference TRBV7-6 and TRBJ2-7): GAGVSQSPRYKVTKRGQDVALRCDPISGHVSLYWYRQALGQGPEFLTYFNYEAQQDKSGLPNDRFSAERPEGSISTLTIQRTEQRDSAMYRCASSLAPAYEQYFGPGTRLTVT.

The genes are TRBV10-3 and TRBJ2-5; 7 bases match TRBD2. Germline V gene data show CDR1 as ENHRY and CDR2 as SYGVKD. The trim removed 8 bases at V and 5 bases at J, leaving 14 bases unmatched. The CDR3 is 15 amino acids. CDR3 protein: CAIGTSGTLRETQYF. CDR3 bases: TGTGCCATCGGGACCAGCGGGACCCTGCGGGAGACCCAGTACTTC.

This clone occurred once. The chain uses TRBV4-1 and TRBJ2-3, with 7 bases that match TRBD2. Germline V gives CDR1 MGHRA, CDR2 YSYEKL. There are 16 residues in the CDR3. The J segment lost 2 bases and the V segment lost 4 bases, leaving 9 bases of the junction unmatched. The CDR3 spells CASSPWGGPPTDTQYF. In nucleotides, the CDR3 is TGCGCCAGCAGCCCGTGGGGGGGTCCCCCCACAGATACGCAGTATTTT.

The rearrangement joins TRBV6-5 to TRBJ1-2; 12 bases are shared with TRBD1. V lost 6 bases to trimming and J lost 6 bases; unmatched junction nucleotides: 2. The germline V gene has CDR1 MNHEY and CDR2 SVGAGI. The CDR3 spans 13 residues. In DNA, the CDR3 is TGTGCCAGCAGAGGGACAGGGGGCGATGGCTACACCTTC. Its protein product is CASRGTGGDGYTF.

The chain recombines TRBV19 with TRBJ2-3; D is possibly TRBD2 (5 bases). In germline, CDR1 is LNHDA, CDR2 SQIVND (reference sequence). Trimming stripped 4 bases from V and 4 bases from J, with 18 bases between. This CDR3 contains 16 residues. CDR3 amino acids: CASSRSSPGGADTQYF. The CDR3 DNA follows: TGTGCCAGTAGTAGGTCTAGTCCAGGAGGCGCAGATACGCAGTATTTT.

The chain is built from TRBV30 and TRBJ1-5, with 7 positions matching TRBD1. The CDR3 sequence is 14 residues long. Germline loops: CDR1 GTSNPN, CDR2 SVGIG (reference sequence). V lost 3 bases to trimming and J lost 3 bases; unmatched junction nucleotides: 5. CDR3 sequence reads: CAWSAGQFNQPQHF. DNA for the CDR3: TGTGCCTGGAGCGCGGGACAGTTCAATCAGCCCCAGCATTTT.